This T cell receptor (beta chain) was found in a study of cytomegalovirus exposure and HLA in healthy donors. Study information: Findings of an earlier analysis included about 120 million unique TCR beta sequences from some 200 million T cells. Overall study findings and caveats: Most likely, a cluster of highly shared sequence variants arose as a sequencing artifact.

The PCR had 60 Vbeta and 13 Jbeta primers. Sequencing used immunoSEQ multiplex PCR; TCRdb keeps in-frame clones, though not all of them. This sample has 130,000 to 150,000 clones; 65% to 85% occur once, and the top ten carry around 6.7%. In its sample, this clone was seen once. The antigen is not known. Trimming cost V 0 bases and J 3 bases, with 8 bases left between them. The CDR3 is 13 residues long. CDR1 and CDR2 from the germline V gene are SQVTM and ANQGSEA. The TCR was taken from a woman between 35 and 50 years old in good health and CMV-seropositive. The V call is TRBV29-1, the J call TRBJ1-2; D ambiguous. Sequences were obtained from PBMCs. The CDR3 spells CSVEDFSYYGYTF. The CDR3 nucleotides read TGCAGCGTTGAAGATTTCTCCTACTATGGCTACACCTTC.